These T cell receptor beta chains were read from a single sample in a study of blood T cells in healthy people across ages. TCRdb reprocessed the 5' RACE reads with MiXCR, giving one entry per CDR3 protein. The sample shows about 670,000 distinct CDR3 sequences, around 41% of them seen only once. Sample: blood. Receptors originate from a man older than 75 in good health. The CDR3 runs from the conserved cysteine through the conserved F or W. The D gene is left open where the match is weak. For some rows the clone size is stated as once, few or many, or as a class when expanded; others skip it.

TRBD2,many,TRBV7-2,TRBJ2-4,TGTGCCAGCAGCCCGGGGGGAGTCAAAAACATTCAGTACTTC,CASSPGGVKNIQYF
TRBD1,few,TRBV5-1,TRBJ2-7,TGCGCCAGCAGCAACCCGACAGGGATGTACGAGCAGTACTTC,CASSNPTGMYEQYF
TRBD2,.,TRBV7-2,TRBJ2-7,TGTGCCAGCAGCTTAGGAATTAGCGGGTACGAGCAGTACTTC,CASSLGISGYEQYF
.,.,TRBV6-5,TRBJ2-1,TGTACCAGCAGTCCCAAGAGGGCCGCCGGTAATGAGCAGTTCTTC,CTSSPKRAAGNEQFF
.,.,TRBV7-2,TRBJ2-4,TGTGCCAGCAGCGCCTCCCGGGGCTCGGACATTCAGTACTTC,CASSASRGSDIQYF
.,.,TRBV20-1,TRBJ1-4,TGCAGTGCTGCACCCGGGACCTATAATGAAAAACTGTTTTTT,CSAAPGTYNEKLFF
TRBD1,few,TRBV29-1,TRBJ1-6,TGCAGCGTTAAGACAGGGGGCAATTCACCCCTCCACTTT,CSVKTGGNSPLHF
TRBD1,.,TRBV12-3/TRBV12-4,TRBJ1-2,TGTGCCAGCAGCCCGGACAGGGTTGTAGGCCACACCTTC,CASSPDRVVGHTF
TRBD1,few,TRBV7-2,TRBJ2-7,TGTGCCAGCAGCTCGGGACAGGGTAGGGGCTTGGGGTACGAGCAGTACTTC,CASSSGQGRGLGYEQYF
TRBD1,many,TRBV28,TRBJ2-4,TGTGCCAGCAGTGCTCCGGACAGGGGTAAAAACATTCAGTACTTC,CASSAPDRGKNIQYF
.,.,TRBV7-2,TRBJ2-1,TGTGCCAGCAGCCCCACCCCTAGCAACAATGAGCAGTTCTTC,CASSPTPSNNEQFF